This T cell receptor beta chain was identified in a study of T cell responses to AZD1222 COVID-19 vaccine. Study results and limitations: Among vaccine-associated CD4 TCRs, coverage spanned spike, with dominance at 160-218 and 743-854. Nearly half of spike-specific TCRs reportedly go after variant regions that carry no mutations. Elevations in Spike-specific TCR breadth and depth followed administration of two AZD1222 doses. Baseline antibody screening turned up just a handful of seropositive AZD1222 recipients.

Sequencing used immunoSEQ multiplex PCR; TCRdb keeps in-frame clones, though not all of them. Of fewer than 150,000 clones listed, 88% are singletons. As for this clone: The antigen remains undetermined.

The sequences come from peripheral blood, collected 28 days after the second AZD1222 dose. The source is an adult who received the AZD1222 COVID-19 vaccine.

Written as DNA, the CDR3 is TGCGCCAGCAGCTTGGCCGTCAGGCTGAGCACTGAAGCTTTCTTT. As protein: CASSLAVRLSTEAFF. V is TRBV5-1 and J is TRBJ1-1; D unresolved. Germline V gene data show CDR1 as SGHRS and CDR2 as YFSETQ. This CDR3 comprises 15 residues. V was shortened by 0 bases and J by 4 bases, with 13 bases between the two germline ends. The full variable domain, with the rest looked up from reference TRBV5-1 and TRBJ1-1, is KAGVTQTPRYLIKTRGQQVTLSCSPISGHRSVSWYQQTPGQGLQFLFEYFSETQRNKGNFPGRFSGRQFSNSRSEMNVSTLELGDSALYLCASSLAVRLSTEAFFGQGTRLTVV.